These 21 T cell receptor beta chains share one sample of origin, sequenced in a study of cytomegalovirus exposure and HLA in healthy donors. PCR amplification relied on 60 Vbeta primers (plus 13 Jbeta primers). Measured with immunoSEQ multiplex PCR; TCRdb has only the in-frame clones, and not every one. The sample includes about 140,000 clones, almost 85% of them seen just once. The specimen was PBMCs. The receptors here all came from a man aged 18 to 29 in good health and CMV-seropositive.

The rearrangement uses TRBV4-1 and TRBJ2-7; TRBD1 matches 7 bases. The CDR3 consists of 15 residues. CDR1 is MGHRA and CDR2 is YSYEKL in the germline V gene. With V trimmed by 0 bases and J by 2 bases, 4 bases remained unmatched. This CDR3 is CASSQDLTGAYEQYF. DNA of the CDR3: TGCGCCAGCAGCCAAGATCTCACAGGGGCCTACGAGCAGTACTTC.

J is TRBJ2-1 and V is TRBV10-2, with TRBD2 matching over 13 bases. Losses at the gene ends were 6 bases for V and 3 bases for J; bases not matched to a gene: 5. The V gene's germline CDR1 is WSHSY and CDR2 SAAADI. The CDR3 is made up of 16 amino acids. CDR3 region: CASSFGTSGVYNEQFF. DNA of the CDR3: TGCGCCAGCAGCTTCGGGACTAGCGGGGTCTACAATGAGCAGTTCTTC.

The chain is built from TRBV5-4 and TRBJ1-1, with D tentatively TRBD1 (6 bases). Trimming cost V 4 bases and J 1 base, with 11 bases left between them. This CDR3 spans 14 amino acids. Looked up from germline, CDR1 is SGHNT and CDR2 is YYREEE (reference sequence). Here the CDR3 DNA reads TGTGCCAGCAGCCTCAGGGACACGAACACTGAAGCTTTCTTT. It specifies CASSLRDTNTEAFF.

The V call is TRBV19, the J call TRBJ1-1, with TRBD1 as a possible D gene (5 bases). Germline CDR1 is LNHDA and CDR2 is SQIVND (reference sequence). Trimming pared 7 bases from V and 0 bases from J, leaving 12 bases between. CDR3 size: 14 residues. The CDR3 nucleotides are TGTGCCAGTACCGGCCGGGACTTGAACACTGAAGCTTTCTTT. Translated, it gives CASTGRDLNTEAFF. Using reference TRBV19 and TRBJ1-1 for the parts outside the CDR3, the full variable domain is DGGITQSPKYLFRKEGQNVTLSCEQNLNHDAMYWYRQDPGQGLRLIYYSQIVNDFQKGDIAEGYSVSREKKESFPLTVTSAQKNPTAFYLCASTGRDLNTEAFFGQGTRLTVV.

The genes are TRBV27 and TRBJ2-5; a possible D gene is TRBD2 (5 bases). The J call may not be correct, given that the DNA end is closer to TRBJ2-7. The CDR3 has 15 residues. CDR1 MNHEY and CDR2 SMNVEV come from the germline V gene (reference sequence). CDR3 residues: CASSFGSGNGYEQYF. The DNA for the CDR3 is TGTGCCAGCAGTTTCGGTTCGGGAAACGGATACGAGCAGTACTTC.

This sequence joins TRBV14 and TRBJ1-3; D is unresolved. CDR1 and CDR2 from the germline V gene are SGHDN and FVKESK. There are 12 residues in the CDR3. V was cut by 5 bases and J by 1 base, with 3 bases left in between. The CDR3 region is CASSTSGNTIYF. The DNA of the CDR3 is TGTGCCAGCAGCACTTCTGGAAACACCATATATTTT.

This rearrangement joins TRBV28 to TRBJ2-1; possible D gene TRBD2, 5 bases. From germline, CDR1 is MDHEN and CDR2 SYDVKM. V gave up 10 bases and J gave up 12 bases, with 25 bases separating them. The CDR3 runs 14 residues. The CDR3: CATQPVGERSVQFF. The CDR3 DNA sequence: TGTGCCACCCAGCCCGTCGGGGAAAGAAGTGTGCAGTTCTTC.

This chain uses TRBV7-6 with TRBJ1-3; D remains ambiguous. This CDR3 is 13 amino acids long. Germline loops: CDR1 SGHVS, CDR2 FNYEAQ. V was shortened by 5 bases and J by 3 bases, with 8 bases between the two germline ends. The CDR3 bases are TGTGCCAGCAGCCCCTACAGTGGAAACACCATATATTTT. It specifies CASSPYSGNTIYF.

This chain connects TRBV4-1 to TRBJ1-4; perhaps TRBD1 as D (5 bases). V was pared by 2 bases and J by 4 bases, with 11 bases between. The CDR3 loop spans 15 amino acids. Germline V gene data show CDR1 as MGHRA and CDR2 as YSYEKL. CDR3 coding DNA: TGCGCCAGCAGCCAACAAACCAGGGTTAATGAAAAACTGTTTTTT. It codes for CASSQQTRVNEKLFF.

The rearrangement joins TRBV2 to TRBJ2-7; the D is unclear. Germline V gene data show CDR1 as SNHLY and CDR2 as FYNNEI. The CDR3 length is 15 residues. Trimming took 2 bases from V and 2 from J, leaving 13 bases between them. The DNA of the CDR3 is TGTGCCAGCAGTGAACTTCGAGGCGGCCCCTACGAGCAGTACTTC. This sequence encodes CASSELRGGPYEQYF.

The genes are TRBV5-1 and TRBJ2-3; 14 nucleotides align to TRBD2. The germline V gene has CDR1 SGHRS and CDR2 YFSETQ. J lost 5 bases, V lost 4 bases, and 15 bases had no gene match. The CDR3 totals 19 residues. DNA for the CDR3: TGCGCCAGCAGCCCGGGACTAGCGGGAGATGTCCGTAGGCTAGATACGCAGTATTTT. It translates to CASSPGLAGDVRRLDTQYF.

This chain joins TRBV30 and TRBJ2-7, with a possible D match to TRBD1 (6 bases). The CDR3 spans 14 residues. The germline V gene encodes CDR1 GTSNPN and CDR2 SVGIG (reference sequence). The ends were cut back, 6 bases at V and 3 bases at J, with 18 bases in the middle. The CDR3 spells CACRDKSYLYEQYF. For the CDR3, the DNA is TGTGCCTGTAGGGACAAAAGTTACCTCTACGAGCAGTACTTC.

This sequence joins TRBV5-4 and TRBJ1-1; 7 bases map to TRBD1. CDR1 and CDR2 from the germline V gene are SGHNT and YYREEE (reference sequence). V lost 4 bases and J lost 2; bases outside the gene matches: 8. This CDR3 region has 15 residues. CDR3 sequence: CASSLLGQTNTEAFF. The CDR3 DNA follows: TGTGCCAGCAGCCTTCTGGGACAGACTAACACTGAAGCTTTCTTT.

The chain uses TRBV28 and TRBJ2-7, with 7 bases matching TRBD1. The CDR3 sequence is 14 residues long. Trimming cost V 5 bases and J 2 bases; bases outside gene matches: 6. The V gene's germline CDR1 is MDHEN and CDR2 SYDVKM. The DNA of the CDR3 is TGTGCCAGCAGTCCGACAGGGAGCACCTACGAGCAGTACTTC. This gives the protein CASSPTGSTYEQYF.

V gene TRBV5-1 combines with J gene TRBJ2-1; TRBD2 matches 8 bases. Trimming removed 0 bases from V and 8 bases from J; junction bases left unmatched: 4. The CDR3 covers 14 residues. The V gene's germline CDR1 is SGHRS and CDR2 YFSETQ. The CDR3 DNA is TGCGCCAGCAGCTTGGCGGGACTAGATTATGAGCAGTTCTTC. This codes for CASSLAGLDYEQFF.

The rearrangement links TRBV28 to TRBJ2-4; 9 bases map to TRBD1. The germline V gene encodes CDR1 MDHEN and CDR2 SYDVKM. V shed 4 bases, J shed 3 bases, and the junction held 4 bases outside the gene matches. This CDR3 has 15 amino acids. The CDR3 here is CASSYLDRGKNIQYF. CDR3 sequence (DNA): TGTGCCAGCAGTTATTTGGACAGGGGCAAAAACATTCAGTACTTC. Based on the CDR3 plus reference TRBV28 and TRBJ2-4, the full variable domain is DVKVTQSSRYLVKRTGEKVFLECVQDMDHENMFWYRQDPGLGLRLIYFSYDVKMKEKGDIPEGYSVSREKKERFSLILESASTNQTSMYLCASSYLDRGKNIQYFGAGTRLSVL.

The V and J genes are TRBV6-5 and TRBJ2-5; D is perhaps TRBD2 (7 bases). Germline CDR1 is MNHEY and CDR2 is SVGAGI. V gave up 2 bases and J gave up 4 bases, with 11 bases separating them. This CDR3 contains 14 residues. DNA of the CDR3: TGTGCCAGCAGTTACACGGGGGGCACAGAGACCCAGTACTTC. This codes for CASSYTGGTETQYF.

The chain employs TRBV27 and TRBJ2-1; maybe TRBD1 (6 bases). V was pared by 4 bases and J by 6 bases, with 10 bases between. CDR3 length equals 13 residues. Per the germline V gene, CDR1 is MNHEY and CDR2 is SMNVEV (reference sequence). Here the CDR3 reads CASSWGLGNEQFF. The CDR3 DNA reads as TGTGCCAGCAGTTGGGGGCTCGGCAATGAGCAGTTCTTC.

This CDR3 is CATSRDLGTGALNEQFF. DNA of the CDR3: TGTGCCACCAGCAGAGACCTCGGGACAGGGGCCCTCAATGAGCAGTTCTTC. This sequence joins TRBV15 and TRBJ2-1, with 10 bases lining up with TRBD1. CDR3 size: 17 residues. Germline values: CDR1 LNHNV, CDR2 YYDKDF (reference sequence). With V trimmed by 0 bases and J by 6 bases, 8 bases remained unmatched.

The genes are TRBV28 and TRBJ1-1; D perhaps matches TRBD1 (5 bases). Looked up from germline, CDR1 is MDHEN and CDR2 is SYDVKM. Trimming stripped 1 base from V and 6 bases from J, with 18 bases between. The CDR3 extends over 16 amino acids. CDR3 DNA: TGTGCCAGCAGTTTATCTCTTGGGGCTGGGGTGGCTGAAGCTTTCTTT. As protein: CASSLSLGAGVAEAFF.

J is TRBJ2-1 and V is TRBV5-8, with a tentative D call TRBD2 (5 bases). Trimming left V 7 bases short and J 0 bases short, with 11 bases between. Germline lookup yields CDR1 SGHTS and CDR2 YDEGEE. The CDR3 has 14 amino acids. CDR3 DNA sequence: TGTGCCAGCCTGCGAGGGCCCTCCTACAATGAGCAGTTCTTC. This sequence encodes CASLRGPSYNEQFF.